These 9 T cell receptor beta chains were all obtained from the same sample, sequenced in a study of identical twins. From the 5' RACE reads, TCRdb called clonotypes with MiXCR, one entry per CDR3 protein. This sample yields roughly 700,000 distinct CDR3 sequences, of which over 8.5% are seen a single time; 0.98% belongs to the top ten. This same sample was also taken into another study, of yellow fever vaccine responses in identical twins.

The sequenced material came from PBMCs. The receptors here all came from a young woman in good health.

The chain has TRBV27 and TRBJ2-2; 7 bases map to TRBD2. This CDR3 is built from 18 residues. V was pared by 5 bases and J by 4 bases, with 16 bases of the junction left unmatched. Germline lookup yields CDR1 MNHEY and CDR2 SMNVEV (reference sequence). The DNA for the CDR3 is TGTGCCAGCAGTCTCCGACCCCTGGGAGGGACGACCACCGGGGAGCTGTTTTTT. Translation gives CASSLRPLGGTTTGELFF.

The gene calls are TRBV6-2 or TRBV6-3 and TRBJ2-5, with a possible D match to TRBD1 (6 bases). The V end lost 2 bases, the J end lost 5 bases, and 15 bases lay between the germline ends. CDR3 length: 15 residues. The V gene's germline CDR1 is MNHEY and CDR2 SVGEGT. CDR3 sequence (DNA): TGTGCCAGCAGTTACGTGGGGGCGTCGGGGGAGACCCAGTACTTC. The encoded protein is CASSYVGASGETQYF.

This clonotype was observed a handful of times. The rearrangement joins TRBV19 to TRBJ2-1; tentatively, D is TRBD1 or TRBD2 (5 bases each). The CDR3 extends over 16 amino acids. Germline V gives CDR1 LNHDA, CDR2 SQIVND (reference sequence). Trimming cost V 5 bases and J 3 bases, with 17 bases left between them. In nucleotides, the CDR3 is TGTGCCAGTAGTCCTCTCGGGGACGGGAACTACAATGAGCAGTTCTTC. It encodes CASSPLGDGNYNEQFF.

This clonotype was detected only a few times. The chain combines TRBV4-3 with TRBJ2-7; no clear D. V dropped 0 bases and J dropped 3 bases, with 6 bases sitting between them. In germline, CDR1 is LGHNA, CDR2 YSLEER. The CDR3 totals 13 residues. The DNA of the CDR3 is TGCGCCAGCAGCCAAGATCGGGTCTACGAGCAGTACTTC. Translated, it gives CASSQDRVYEQYF.

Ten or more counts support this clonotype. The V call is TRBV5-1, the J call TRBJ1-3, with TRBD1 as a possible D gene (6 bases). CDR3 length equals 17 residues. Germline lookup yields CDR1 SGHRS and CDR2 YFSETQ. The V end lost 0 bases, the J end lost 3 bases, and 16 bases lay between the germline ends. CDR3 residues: CASSLDTGGTLGNTIYF. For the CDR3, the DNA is TGCGCCAGCAGCTTGGATACAGGAGGGACACTTGGAAACACCATATATTTT. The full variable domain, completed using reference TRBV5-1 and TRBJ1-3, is KAGVTQTPRYLIKTRGQQVTLSCSPISGHRSVSWYQQTPGQGLQFLFEYFSETQRNKGNFPGRFSGRQFSNSRSEMNVSTLELGDSALYLCASSLDTGGTLGNTIYFGEGSWLTVV.

The CDR3 DNA sequence: TGTGCCAGCAGTTACGGTGCTAGCGGGAGACACGAGCAGTACTTC. This gives the protein CASSYGASGRHEQYF. V and J are TRBV6-5 and TRBJ2-7; 10 positions agree with TRBD2. The CDR3 consists of 15 residues. J was trimmed by 5 bases and V by 2 bases; bases with no gene match: 6. CDR1 is MNHEY and CDR2 is SVGAGI in the germline V gene.

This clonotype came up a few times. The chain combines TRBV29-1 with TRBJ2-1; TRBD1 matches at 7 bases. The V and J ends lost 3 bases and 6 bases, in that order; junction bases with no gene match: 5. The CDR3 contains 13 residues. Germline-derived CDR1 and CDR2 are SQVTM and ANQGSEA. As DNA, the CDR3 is TGCAGCGTTGACAGGAACAGGGGCAATGAGCAGTTCTTC. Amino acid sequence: CSVDRNRGNEQFF.

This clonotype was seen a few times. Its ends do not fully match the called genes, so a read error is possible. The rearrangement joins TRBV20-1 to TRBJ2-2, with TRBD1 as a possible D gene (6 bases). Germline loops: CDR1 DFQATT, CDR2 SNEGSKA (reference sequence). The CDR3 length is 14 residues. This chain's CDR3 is CSARPTGLHGKLFF. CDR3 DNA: TGCAGTGCTAGACCCACAGGGCTCCACGGGAAGCTGTTTTTT.

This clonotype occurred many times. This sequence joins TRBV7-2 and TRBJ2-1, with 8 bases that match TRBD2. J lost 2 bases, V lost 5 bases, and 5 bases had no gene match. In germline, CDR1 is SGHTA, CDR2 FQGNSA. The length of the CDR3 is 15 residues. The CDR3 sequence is CASSQRGGAYNEQFF. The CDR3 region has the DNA TGTGCCAGCAGCCAACGGGGGGGGGCCTACAATGAGCAGTTCTTC.